A single sample gave rise to the 4 T cell receptor beta chains below, sequenced in a study of T cells in Graves' hyperthyroidism and ophthalmopathy. RNA transcripts gave rise to amplified TCR beta CDR3 regions. HTBI primers drove first-round RT-PCR of the TCR CDR3. MiXCR, applied by TCRdb to the multiplex PCR reads, yields one record per CDR3 protein. Of fewer than 750,000 distinct CDR3 sequences listed, more than 12% are singletons. The sample consisted of blood. The receptors were gathered from a woman between 50 and 59 years old with Graves' ophthalmopathy.

This clonotype was counted a few times. V gene TRBV7-9 combines with J gene TRBJ2-2, with 10 nucleotides matching TRBD2. Germline lookup yields CDR1 SEHNR and CDR2 FQNEAQ (reference sequence). J lost 1 base, V lost 2 bases, and 4 bases had no gene match. The CDR3 is 17 amino acids. The CDR3 loop reads CASSLRGTSVNTGELFF. In DNA, the CDR3 is TGTGCCAGCAGCTTAAGAGGGACTAGCGTGAACACCGGGGAGCTGTTTTTT.

In this sample, this clonotype turned up many times. The rearrangement joins TRBV28 to TRBJ2-3; D not certain. V lost 6 bases and J 0 bases, leaving 16 bases between the germline ends. The CDR3 is 16 amino acids. Germline V lookup: CDR1 MDHEN, CDR2 SYDVKM. The CDR3 coding sequence is TGTGCCAGCAGCCGGTTTCGAGCGCCTAGCACAGATACGCAGTATTTT. The encoded protein is CASSRFRAPSTDTQYF.

This clonotype was seen at least ten times. The chain couples TRBV20-1 to TRBJ1-5, with 9 nucleotides matching TRBD1. CDR3 size: 15 residues. With V trimmed by 1 base and J by 5 bases, 6 bases remained unmatched. The germline CDR1 and CDR2 sequences are DFQATT and SNEGSKA (reference sequence). The CDR3 DNA reads TGCAGTGCTAGAGGCCTTGACAGGGGGGATCAGCCCCAGCATTTT. It yields the protein CSARGLDRGDQPQHF.

The chain links TRBV6-5 to TRBJ1-1, with a weak D call TRBD1 (5 bases). The CDR3 sequence is 14 residues long. V was shortened by 1 base and J by 5 bases, with 11 bases between the two germline ends. CDR1 and CDR2 (germline): MNHEY, SVGAGI. In DNA, the CDR3 is TGTGCCAGCAGTTACTTAGGGGATAAAACTGAAGCTTTCTTT. Protein: CASSYLGDKTEAFF.